The TCR beta chain described here comes from a study of blood T cell repertoires in COVID-19. The age range of participants was about 18 to 95 years, with residence in about two dozen US areas. Assignments of participants to cohorts depended upon their own reported clinical history. Per the authors' pipeline: Amplification of reference gene primers provided the estimated nucleated cell counts. Sequenced by immunoSEQ multiplex PCR; TCRdb stores in-frame clones only, minus some. The DNA gave D and trimming, while V, J and clone size come from that table. The sample consists of fewer than 200,000 clones, over 70% of them appearing once. The length of the CDR3 is 14 residues. Germline CDR1 SGHRS, CDR2 YFSETQ. Trimming at V came to 0 bases and at J to 6 bases, leaving 6 bases not matched to a gene. In this sample, this clone turned up a few times.

This receptor was obtained from a woman in her 50s in a cohort exposed to, infected with or recovered from COVID-19 (not recorded which). Sequenced: PBMCs or T cells enriched from blood (not recorded which). The chain has TRBV5-1 and TRBJ2-7; 7 positions match TRBD2. CDR3 residues: CASSLGRELGEQYF. CDR3 DNA sequence: TGCGCCAGCAGCTTGGGGCGGGAGTTGGGCGAGCAGTACTTC. Drawing the rest from reference TRBV5-1 and TRBJ2-7, the complete variable domain is KAGVTQTPRYLIKTRGQQVTLSCSPISGHRSVSWYQQTPGQGLQFLFEYFSETQRNKGNFPGRFSGRQFSNSRSEMNVSTLELGDSALYLCASSLGRELGEQYFGPGTRLTVT.